The 6 T cell receptor beta chains below were found in one sample sequenced in a study of blood T cell repertoires in COVID-19. Sequenced by immunoSEQ multiplex PCR; TCRdb stores in-frame clones only, minus some. Of 130,000 to 150,000 clones detected, 70% to 90% appear once; the ten largest clones hold 6.5% to 9.5%. The sequenced sample consisted of peripheral blood. The receptor set was obtained from a woman aged 55-70 years with COVID-19, enrolled during active disease.

In its sample, this clone was seen once. This chain links TRBV9 with TRBJ2-1; 9 bases align to TRBD2. V trimming: 0 bases; J trimming: 7 bases; junction bases outside the gene matches: 5. Germline CDR1 is SGDLS and CDR2 is YYNGEE. The CDR3 consists of 15 residues. CDR3 DNA sequence: TGTGCCAGCAGCGTAGCATTAGCGGGGGTGAATGAGCAGTTCTTC. Amino acid sequence: CASSVALAGVNEQFF.

V gene TRBV13 combines with J gene TRBJ2-3; D may be TRBD1 (6 bases). CDR1 is PRHDT, CDR2 FYEKMQ, per germline (reference sequence). The CDR3 sequence is 16 residues long. V gave up 1 base and J gave up 0 bases, with 11 bases separating them. The CDR3: CASSLVTGYSTDTQYF. The DNA for the CDR3 is TGTGCCAGCAGCTTAGTAACAGGGTATAGCACAGATACGCAGTATTTT.

The V call is TRBV18, the J call TRBJ2-3; the match to TRBD2 covers 8 bases. V gave up 2 bases and J gave up 3 bases; unmatched junction bases: 4. CDR1 is KGHSH and CDR2 is LQKENI in the germline V gene. The CDR3 runs 15 residues. The CDR3 loop is CASSPISGETDTQYF. The CDR3 nucleotides read TGTGCCAGCTCACCAATTAGCGGGGAAACAGATACGCAGTATTTT.

The gene calls are TRBV2 and TRBJ2-5; TRBD2 matches at 12 bases. The germline V gene has CDR1 SNHLY and CDR2 FYNNEI. This CDR3 region has 16 residues. Germline trimming cut 7 bases from V and 1 base from J; bases unmatched to any gene: 7. CDR3 bases: TGTGCCAGCACCGAATCTAGCGGGGGGGCCCAAGAGACCCAGTACTTC. It is translated as CASTESSGGAQETQYF.

The chain is built from TRBV6-1 and TRBJ2-7; 8 bases are shared with TRBD1. V shed 2 bases and J 4 bases; nucleotides not matched to a gene: 4. The CDR3 spans 14 residues. The germline V gene encodes CDR1 MNHNS and CDR2 SASEGT. CDR3 DNA: TGTGCCAGCAGTGAAAACAGGGGGTCTTACGAGCAGTACTTC. This translates into CASSENRGSYEQYF.

DNA of the CDR3: TGTGCCAGTAGCCCCGGTGACACAGATACGCAGTATTTT. Its protein product is CASSPGDTDTQYF. This chain uses TRBV19 with TRBJ2-3; D is ambiguous. Germline assignment: CDR1 LNHDA and CDR2 SQIVND (reference sequence). Trimming left V 6 bases short and J 2 bases short, with 9 bases between. The CDR3 length is 13 residues. Full variable domain (missing parts from reference TRBV19 and TRBJ2-3): DGGITQSPKYLFRKEGQNVTLSCEQNLNHDAMYWYRQDPGQGLRLIYYSQIVNDFQKGDIAEGYSVSREKKESFPLTVTSAQKNPTAFYLCASSPGDTDTQYFGPGTRLTVL.